Sequencing of this T cell receptor (beta chain) was carried out in a study of CD8 T cells in ankylosing spondylitis. In this sample, this clonotype turned up many times. Its antigen is currently unknown. Study-level results: Ankylosing spondylitis blood seemed to carry a telltale TCR beta motif made of fewer than 10 highly homologous variants. Disease-linked clones bore a CD8+ phenotype and were relatively rare in peripheral blood. It was reported that disease-linked clones were significantly enriched in matched ankylosing spondylitis synovial fluid.

This CDR3 has 12 amino acids. Trimming cost V 4 bases and J 6 bases, with 13 bases left between them. Per the germline V gene, CDR1 is DFQATT and CDR2 is SNEGSKA (reference sequence). Construction of TCR beta libraries was performed using quantitative 5'-RACE with molecular barcodes. TCRdb analysed the 5' RACE reads with MiXCR anew, one entry per CDR3 protein. The table shows 220,000 or so distinct CDR3 sequences, with about 10% occurring only once. Sequenced material: blood, either unsorted or a sorted T cell fraction (not recorded which). The chain links TRBV20-1 to TRBJ2-7, with D perhaps matching TRBD1 (5 bases). This sequence was found in a male donor with ankylosing spondylitis or in good health (not recorded which). CDR3 region: CSATQAPPEQYF. DNA for the CDR3: TGCAGTGCTACACAGGCACCCCCCGAGCAGTACTTC.